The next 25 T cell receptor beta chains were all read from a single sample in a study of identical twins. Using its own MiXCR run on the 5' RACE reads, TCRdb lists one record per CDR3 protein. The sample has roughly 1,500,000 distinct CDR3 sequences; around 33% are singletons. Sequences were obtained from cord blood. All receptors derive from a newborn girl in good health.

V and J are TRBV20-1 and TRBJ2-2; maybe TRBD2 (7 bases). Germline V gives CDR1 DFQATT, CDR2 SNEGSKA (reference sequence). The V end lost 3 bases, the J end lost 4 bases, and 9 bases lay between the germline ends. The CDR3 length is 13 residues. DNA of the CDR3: TGCAGTGCTAGCGGGGGGCTCACCGGGGAGCTGTTTTTT. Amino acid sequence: CSASGGLTGELFF.

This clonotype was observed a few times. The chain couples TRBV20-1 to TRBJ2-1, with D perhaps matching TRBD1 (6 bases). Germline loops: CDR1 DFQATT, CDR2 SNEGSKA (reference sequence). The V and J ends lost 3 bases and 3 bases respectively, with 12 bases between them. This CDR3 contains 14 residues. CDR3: CSASTGPLYNEQFF. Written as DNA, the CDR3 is TGCAGTGCTAGCACAGGGCCTCTCTACAATGAGCAGTTCTTC.

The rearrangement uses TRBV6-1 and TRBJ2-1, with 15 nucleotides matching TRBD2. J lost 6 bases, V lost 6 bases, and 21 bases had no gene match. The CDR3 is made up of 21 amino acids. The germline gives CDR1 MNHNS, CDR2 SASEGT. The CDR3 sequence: CASRRTSGGAGATSLCNEQFF. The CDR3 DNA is TGTGCCAGCAGAAGGACTAGCGGGGGGGCCGGGGCCACTTCTCTCTGCAATGAGCAGTTCTTC.

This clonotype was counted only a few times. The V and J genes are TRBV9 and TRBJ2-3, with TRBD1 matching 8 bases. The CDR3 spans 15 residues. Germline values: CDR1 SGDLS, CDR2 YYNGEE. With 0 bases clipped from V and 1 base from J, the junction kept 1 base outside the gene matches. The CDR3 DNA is TGTGCCAGCAGCGTAGGACAGGGGCGCACAGATACGCAGTATTTT. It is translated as CASSVGQGRTDTQYF.

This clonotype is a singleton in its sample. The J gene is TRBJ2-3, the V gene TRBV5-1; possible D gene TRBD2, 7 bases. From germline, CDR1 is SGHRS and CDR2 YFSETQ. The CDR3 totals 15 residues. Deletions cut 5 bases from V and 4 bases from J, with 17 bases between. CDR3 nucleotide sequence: TGCGCCAGCAGTGTCGGGGGGCCCGAAGCAGATACGCAGTATTTT. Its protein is CASSVGGPEADTQYF.

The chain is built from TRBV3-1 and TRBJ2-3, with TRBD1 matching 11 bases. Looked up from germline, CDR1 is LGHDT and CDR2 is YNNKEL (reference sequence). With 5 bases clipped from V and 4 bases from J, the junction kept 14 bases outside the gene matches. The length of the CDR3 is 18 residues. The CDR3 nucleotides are TGTGCCAGCAGCGCTGGGACAGGGGGTAGCGGGAGCGCAGATACGCAGTATTTT. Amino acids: CASSAGTGGSGSADTQYF.

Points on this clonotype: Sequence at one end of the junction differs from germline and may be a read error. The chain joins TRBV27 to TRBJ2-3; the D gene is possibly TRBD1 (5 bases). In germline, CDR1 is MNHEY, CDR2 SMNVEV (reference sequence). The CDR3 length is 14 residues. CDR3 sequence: CASSWLGEKDAQYF. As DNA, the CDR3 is TGTGCCAGCAGTTGGCTAGGGGAAAAAGATGCGCAGTATTTT.

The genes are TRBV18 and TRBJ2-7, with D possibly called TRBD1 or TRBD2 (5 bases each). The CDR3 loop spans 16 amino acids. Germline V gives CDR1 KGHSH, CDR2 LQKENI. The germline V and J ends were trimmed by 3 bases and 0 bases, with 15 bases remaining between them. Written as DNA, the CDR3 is TGTGCCAGCTCACCCACCTATTCCGGGACCTCCTACGAGCAGTACTTC. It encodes CASSPTYSGTSYEQYF.

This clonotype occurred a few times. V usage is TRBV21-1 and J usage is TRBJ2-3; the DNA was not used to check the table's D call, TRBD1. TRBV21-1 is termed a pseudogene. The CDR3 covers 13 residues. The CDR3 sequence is CASPGTATDTQYF. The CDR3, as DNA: TGTGCCAGCCCCGGGACAGCCACAGATACGCAGTATTTT.

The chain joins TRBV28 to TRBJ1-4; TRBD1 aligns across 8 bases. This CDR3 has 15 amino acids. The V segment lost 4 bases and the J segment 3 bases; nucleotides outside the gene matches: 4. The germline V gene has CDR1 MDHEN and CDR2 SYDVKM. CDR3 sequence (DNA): TGTGCCAGCAGTTCTGACAGGGGCCCTAATGAAAAACTGTTTTTT. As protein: CASSSDRGPNEKLFF. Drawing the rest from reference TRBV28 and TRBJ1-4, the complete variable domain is DVKVTQSSRYLVKRTGEKVFLECVQDMDHENMFWYRQDPGLGLRLIYFSYDVKMKEKGDIPEGYSVSREKKERFSLILESASTNQTSMYLCASSSDRGPNEKLFFGSGTQLSVL.

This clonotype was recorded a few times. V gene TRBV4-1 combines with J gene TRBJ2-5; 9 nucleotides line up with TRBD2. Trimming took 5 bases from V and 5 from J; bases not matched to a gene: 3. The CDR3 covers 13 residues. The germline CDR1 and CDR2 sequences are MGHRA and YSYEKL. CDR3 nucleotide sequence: TGCGCCAGCAGCATAACTAGCGGGGAGACCCAGTACTTC. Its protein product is CASSITSGETQYF.

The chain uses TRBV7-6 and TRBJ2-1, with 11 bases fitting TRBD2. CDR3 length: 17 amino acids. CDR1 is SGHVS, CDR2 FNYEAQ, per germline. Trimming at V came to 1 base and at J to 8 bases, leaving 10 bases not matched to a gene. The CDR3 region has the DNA TGTGCCAGCAGCTTAGGTAGCGGGAGGGTCATACTCCATGAGCAGTTCTTC. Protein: CASSLGSGRVILHEQFF. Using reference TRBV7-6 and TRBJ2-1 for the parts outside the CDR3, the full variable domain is GAGVSQSPRYKVTKRGQDVALRCDPISGHVSLYWYRQALGQGPEFLTYFNYEAQQDKSGLPNDRFSAERPEGSISTLTIQRTEQRDSAMYRCASSLGSGRVILHEQFFGPGTRLTVL.

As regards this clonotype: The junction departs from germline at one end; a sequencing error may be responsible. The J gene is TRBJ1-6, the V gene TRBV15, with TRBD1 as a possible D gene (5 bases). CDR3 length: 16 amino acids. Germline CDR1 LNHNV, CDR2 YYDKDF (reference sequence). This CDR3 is CATSGEAGPNNSPLHF. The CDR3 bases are TGTGCCACCAGCGGAGAAGCAGGGCCAAATAATTCACCCCTCCACTTT.

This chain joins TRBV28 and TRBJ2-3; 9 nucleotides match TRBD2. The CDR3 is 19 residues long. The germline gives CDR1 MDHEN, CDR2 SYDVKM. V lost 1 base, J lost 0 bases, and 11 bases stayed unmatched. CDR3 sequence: CASSLLREGLLLSTDTQYF. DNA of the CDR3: TGTGCCAGCAGTTTATTGCGGGAGGGCCTCCTTCTCAGCACAGATACGCAGTATTTT.

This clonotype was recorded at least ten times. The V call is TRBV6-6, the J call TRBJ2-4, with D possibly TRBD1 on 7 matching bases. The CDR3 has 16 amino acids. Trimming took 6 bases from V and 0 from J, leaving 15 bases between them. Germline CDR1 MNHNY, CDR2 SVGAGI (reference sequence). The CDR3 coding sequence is TGTGCCAGCAGCAGACCAGGGGGGTTAGCCAAAAACATTCAGTACTTC. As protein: CASSRPGGLAKNIQYF.

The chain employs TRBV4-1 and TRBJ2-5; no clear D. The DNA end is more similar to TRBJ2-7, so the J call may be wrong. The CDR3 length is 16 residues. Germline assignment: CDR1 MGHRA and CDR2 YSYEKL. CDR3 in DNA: TGCGCCAGCAGCCAAATTCCGGGCCCATCACGGTACGAGCAGTACTTC. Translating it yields CASSQIPGPSRYEQYF.

The CDR3 loop is CASSPSGMAADTQYF. CDR3 DNA: TGTGCCAGCTCACCGAGCGGGATGGCGGCAGATACGCAGTATTTT. The J gene is TRBJ2-3, the V gene TRBV18, with 7 bases matching TRBD2. Germline V lookup: CDR1 KGHSH, CDR2 LQKENI. This CDR3 has 15 amino acids. V lost 3 bases and J lost 4; bases outside the gene matches: 7.

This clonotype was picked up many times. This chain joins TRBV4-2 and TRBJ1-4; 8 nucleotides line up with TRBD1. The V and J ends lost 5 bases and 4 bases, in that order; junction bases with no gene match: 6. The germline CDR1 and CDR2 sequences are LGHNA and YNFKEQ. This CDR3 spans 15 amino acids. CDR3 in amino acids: CASSVPGQVNEKLFF. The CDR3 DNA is TGTGCCAGCAGCGTTCCGGGACAGGTTAATGAAAAACTGTTTTTT.

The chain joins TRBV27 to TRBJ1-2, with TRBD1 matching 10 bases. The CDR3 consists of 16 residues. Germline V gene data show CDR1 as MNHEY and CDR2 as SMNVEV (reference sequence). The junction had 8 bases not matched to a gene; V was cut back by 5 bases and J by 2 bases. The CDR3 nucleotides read TGTGCCAGCAGTCCTCATCCGGGACAGGGGAACTATGGCTACACCTTC. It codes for CASSPHPGQGNYGYTF.

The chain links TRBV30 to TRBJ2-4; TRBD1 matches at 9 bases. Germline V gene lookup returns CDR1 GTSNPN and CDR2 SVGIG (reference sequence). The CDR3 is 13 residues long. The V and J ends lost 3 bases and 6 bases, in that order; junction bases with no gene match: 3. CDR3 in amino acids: CAWRLTGGNIQYF. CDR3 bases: TGTGCCTGGAGACTGACAGGGGGAAACATTCAGTACTTC. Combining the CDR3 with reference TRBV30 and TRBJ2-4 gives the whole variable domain SQTIHQWPATLVQPVGSPLSLECTVEGTSNPNLYWYRQAAGRGLQLLFYSVGIGQISSEVPQNLSASRPQDRQFILSSKKLLLSDSGFYLCAWRLTGGNIQYFGAGTRLSVL.

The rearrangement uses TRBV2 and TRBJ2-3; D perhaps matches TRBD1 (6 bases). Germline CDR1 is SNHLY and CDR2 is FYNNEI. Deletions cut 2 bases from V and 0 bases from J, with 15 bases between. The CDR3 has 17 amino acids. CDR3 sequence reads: CASSERRGGSSTDTQYF. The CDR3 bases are TGTGCCAGCAGTGAAAGGAGAGGGGGTAGTAGCACAGATACGCAGTATTTT.

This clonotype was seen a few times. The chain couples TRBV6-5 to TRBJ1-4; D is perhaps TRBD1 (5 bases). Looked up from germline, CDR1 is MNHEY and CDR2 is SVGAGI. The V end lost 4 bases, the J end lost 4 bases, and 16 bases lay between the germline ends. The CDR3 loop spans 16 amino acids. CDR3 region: CASSSASRGLNEKLFF. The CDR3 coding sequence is TGTGCCAGCAGTTCCGCCTCCCGGGGCCTTAATGAAAAACTGTTTTTT.

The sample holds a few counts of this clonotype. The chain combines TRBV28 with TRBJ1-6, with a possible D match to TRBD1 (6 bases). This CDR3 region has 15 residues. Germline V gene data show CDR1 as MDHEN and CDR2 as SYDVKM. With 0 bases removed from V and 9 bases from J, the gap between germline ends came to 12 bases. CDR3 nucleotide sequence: TGTGCCAGCAGTTTATGGGACAGAGAAGGTTCACCCCTCCACTTT. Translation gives CASSLWDREGSPLHF.

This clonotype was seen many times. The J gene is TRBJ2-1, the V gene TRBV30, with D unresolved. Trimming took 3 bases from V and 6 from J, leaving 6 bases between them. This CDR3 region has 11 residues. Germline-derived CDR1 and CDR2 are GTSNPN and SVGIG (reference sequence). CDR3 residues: CAWRFRNEQFF. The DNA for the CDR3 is TGTGCCTGGAGGTTCCGCAATGAGCAGTTCTTC.

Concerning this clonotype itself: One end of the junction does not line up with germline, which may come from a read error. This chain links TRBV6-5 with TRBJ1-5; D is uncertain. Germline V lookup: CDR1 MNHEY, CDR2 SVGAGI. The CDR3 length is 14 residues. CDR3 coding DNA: TGTACCAGCAAGGCCCCGGACAGCAATCAGCCCCAGCATTTT. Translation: CTSKAPDSNQPQHF.